The 22 T cell receptor delta chains below were found in one sample sequenced in a study of γδ T cells in repeated Plasmodium falciparum infection. TCRdb reanalyzed the multiplex PCR reads using CATT. The sample comprises roughly 50,000 delta-chain clones, over 1.5% of which are singletons, and 8.6% rests with the top ten. Vgamma9/Vdelta2+ and Vdelta2-negative gammadelta T cells were flow-sorted from PBMC for bulk sequencing. The sequenced sample was gamma-delta T cells from blood. These receptor sequences come from a pool of human donors (malaria-infected and uninfected, not separated).

About this clone itself: TCRdb shows a much larger clone's protein in place of this DNA's translation, and the two differ at residue 10, likely through a read error; the protein shown is translated from the DNA. This chain links TRDV1 with TRDJ1, with D possibly matching TRDD3 (5 bases). CDR1 and CDR2 (germline): TSWWSYY, QGS. The CDR3 is 14 residues long. V dropped 3 bases and J dropped 6 bases, with 14 bases sitting between them. Here the CDR3 reads CALGEDRGDNKLIF. The DNA of the CDR3 is TGTGCTCTTGGGGAGGATAGAGGGGACAATAAACTCATCTTT.

Turning to this clone: A far larger clone is just one base off, so this is likely a read error. The same CDR3 arises from other DNA sequences in this sample as well. The chain has TRDV2 and TRDJ1; D is ambiguous. As TCRdb names no J gene, one was assigned here on the basis of a DNA match to germline. The CDR3 is 15 amino acids. Germline-derived CDR1 and CDR2 are GEAIGNYY and EKD. Trimming cost V 7 bases and J 8 bases, with 25 bases left between them. CDR3 DNA: TGTGCCTGCGTGAAGGTGACACCCTTGGTGGAGAAACTCATCTTT. It codes for CACVKVTPLVEKLIF.

This clone was counted between two and nine times. A read error may be the cause here, since a much bigger clone is one base away. The chain combines TRDV2 with TRDJ1, with 10 bases that match TRDD3. The J gene is absent in TCRdb and was assigned here via DNA matching to germline. With 6 bases clipped from V and 2 bases from J, the junction kept 14 bases outside the gene matches. The CDR3 runs 17 residues. Germline values: CDR1 GEAIGNYY, CDR2 EKD. The CDR3 protein is CACFVLGDSSGTDKLIF. Here the CDR3 DNA reads TGTGCCTGTTTCGTACTGGGGGATTCCAGCGGTACCGATAAACTCATCTTT.

This clone was detected ten times or more. The chain links TRDV1 to TRDJ1; 12 bases are shared with TRDD3. The CDR3 consists of 20 residues. Germline lookup yields CDR1 TSWWSYY and CDR2 QGS. J gave up 0 bases and V 0 bases, and 11 bases lay outside the gene matches. The CDR3 DNA sequence: TGTGCTCTTGGGGAACTAGCCGTTCACTGGGGGATACCGAACACCGATAAACTCATCTTT. Translation gives CALGELAVHWGIPNTDKLIF.

This clone was picked up a small number of times. A far larger clone is a single base away, which makes a read error likely. Different DNA sequences within this sample yield the same CDR3. This chain links TRDV1 with TRDJ1, with D possibly matching TRDD2 (7 bases). Matching the DNA to germline supplied the J gene, which TCRdb does not give. CDR1 TSWWSYY and CDR2 QGS come from the germline V gene. The CDR3 is 24 amino acids. CDR3 bases: TGTGCTCTCGGGGAACTCGGTTTCTTACTTCCTAGACGATTCCTGGGGCGAAACACCGATAAACTCATCTTT. It translates to CALGELGFLLPRRFLGRNTDKLIF.

This clone occurred a few times. Given a far larger clone just one base away, this is likely a sequencing read error. Other DNA sequences within the sample encode an identical CDR3. This chain links TRDV1 with TRDJ1, with D possibly TRDD3 on 5 matching bases. The J gene, absent from TCRdb, was called here by matching the DNA to germline. This CDR3 has 17 residues. Between the trimmed V and J ends, which lost 3 bases and 7 bases, there was a span of 24 bases. Germline V gene lookup returns CDR1 TSWWSYY and CDR2 QGS. CDR3 in DNA: TGTGCTCTTGGGGAGCTCAGGCCCGGCGGGGGCCACTTTAAACTCATCTTT. This gives the protein CALGELRPGGGHFKLIF.

This clone has a count of ten or more. This DNA's translation and the protein TCRdb lists, from a much larger clone, do not match at residue 11, likely due to a read error; the protein shown is translated from the DNA. The chain recombines TRDV1 with TRDJ1; the D gene is possibly TRDD3 (5 bases). TCRdb supplies no J gene; here it was assigned by aligning the nucleotide sequence to germline. The germline gives CDR1 TSWWSYY, CDR2 QGS. This CDR3 contains 15 residues. The CDR3: CALGELGFYTNKLIF. CDR3 bases: TGTGCTCTTGGGGAATTGGGGTTTTACACCAATAAACTCATCTTT.

This clone was picked up a small number of times. The junction and the germline gene differ at one end; a read error may be behind it. This sample includes further DNA sequences coding for the same CDR3. J is TRDJ1 and V is TRDV1, with D perhaps TRDD3 (5 bases). The J gene is not listed in TCRdb, so it was assigned here from a DNA match to germline. This CDR3 has 20 residues. Germline V lookup: CDR1 TSWWSYY, CDR2 QGS. The CDR3 here is CALGEDLKGWGIYPTGKLIF. CDR3 DNA sequence: TGTGCTCTTGGGGAAGACTTGAAGGGTTGGGGTATCTATCCCACCGGTAAACTCATCTTT.

This clone was found a few times. A far larger clone is one nucleotide away, so this likely arose from a read error. The same CDR3 arises from other DNA sequences in this sample as well. This chain joins TRDV1 and TRDJ1, with TRDD3 identical over 8 bases. TCRdb offers no J gene call, so here the DNA was matched to germline to obtain one. The CDR3 length is 15 residues. Germline V CDR1 and CDR2: TSWWSYY, QGS. J gave up 8 bases and V 0 bases, and 8 bases lay outside the gene matches. The CDR3 coding sequence is TGTGCTCTTGGGGAACTAGGAGGGATACGCATCAAACTCATCTTT. Protein: CALGELGGIRIKLIF.

This clone was found many times. A read error likely explains this, since a far larger clone differs by one base. Other DNA sequences in this sample translate to the same CDR3. V usage is TRDV1 and J usage is TRDJ1; TRDD3 matches 13 bases. The germline V gene encodes CDR1 TSWWSYY and CDR2 QGS. The CDR3 extends over 18 amino acids. The CDR3 spells CALGEPPYWGIRTDKLIF. The CDR3 region has the DNA TGTGCTCTTGGGGAACCTCCGTACTGGGGGATACGCACCGACAAACTCATCTTT.

For this clone: This DNA translates differently at residue 17 from the TCRdb protein, which is that of a much larger clone; a read error is likely, and the protein shown is the DNA's own translation. The chain recombines TRAV38-2/DV8 with TRDJ1, with D tentatively TRDD1 (6 bases). No J gene is reported in TCRdb; it was inferred here by comparing the DNA with germline. Germline lookup yields CDR1 TSESDYY and CDR2 QEAYKQQN. Trimming cost V 0 bases and J 0 bases, with 33 bases left between them. The CDR3 spans 23 residues. The CDR3 sequence is CAYRSATCRIVLEPALHTDKLIF. CDR3 DNA sequence: TGTGCTTATAGGAGCGCGACCTGTCGAATAGTACTGGAGCCCGCGCTGCACACCGATAAACTCATCTTT.

The table lists this clone with a few counts. With a far larger clone one base away, a read error is the likely cause. The same CDR3 also results from other DNA sequences found in this sample. For the CDR3, the DNA is TGTGCTCTTGGGGAAGAGTGGGACGATAAACTCATTTTT. Its protein product is CALGEEWDDKLIF. The V gene is TRDV1, but the J gene lacks a call; the D call in the table, TRDD3, was not verified against the DNA. Germline V gene sequence: CDR1 TSWWSYY, CDR2 QGS. The CDR3 is 13 amino acids.

In its sample, this clone was seen a few times. The likely explanation is a read error, given a far larger clone one base away. The sample holds other DNA sequences that translate to the same CDR3. This chain uses TRDV1 with TRDJ1, with D possibly matching TRDD3 (6 bases). The J gene was not available in TCRdb and was assigned here by matching the DNA to germline segments. Looked up from germline, CDR1 is TSWWSYY and CDR2 is QGS. This CDR3 contains 16 residues. The DNA of the CDR3 is TGTGCCCTTGGGGGCCGCTCCGCTTTCCACACCGATAAACTCATCTTT. Amino acids: CALGGRSAFHTDKLIF.

For this clone: TCRdb shows a much larger clone's protein in place of this DNA's translation, and the two differ at residue 13, likely through a read error; the protein shown is translated from the DNA. The V call is TRDV1, the J call TRDJ2, with D possibly TRDD2 on 6 matching bases. Here the J gene came from matching the DNA to germline, since TCRdb omits it. Germline lookup yields CDR1 TSWWSYY and CDR2 QGS. This CDR3 is 16 amino acids long. The CDR3 sequence is CALGDILHAGTAKLFF. CDR3 in DNA: TGTGCTCTTGGGGACATCCTACACGCAGGCACAGCAAAACTCTTCTTT.

This clone was seen a handful of times. The TCRdb protein comes from a much larger clone and disagrees with this DNA's translation at residue 10, likely due to a read error; the protein given here is derived from the DNA. The chain has TRDV1 and TRDJ1; 10 bases match TRDD3. This CDR3 region has 16 residues. Per the germline V gene, CDR1 is TSWWSYY and CDR2 is QGS. The CDR3 protein is CALGLDGGIRADKHIF. The CDR3 bases are TGTGCTCTTGGGCTCGATGGGGGGATACGGGCCGATAAACACATCTTT.

Comments on this clone: The protein TCRdb lists belongs to a much larger clone and differs from this DNA's translation at residue 11, which points to a read error; the protein shown is made from the DNA. This chain uses TRDV1 with TRDJ1; 8 bases line up with TRDD3. Germline V gives CDR1 TSWWSYY, CDR2 QGS. The CDR3 consists of 17 residues. J was trimmed by 0 bases and V by 6 bases; bases with no gene match: 12. The CDR3: CALGWGNTLQHTDKLIF. For the CDR3, the DNA is TGTGCTCTTGGCTGGGGGAACACCCTTCAGCACACCGATAAACTCATCTTT.

This clone has just a few counts. A far larger clone is off by one base, so a read error is likely. In the same sample, other DNA sequences code for this CDR3. The V call is TRDV1, the J call TRDJ1, with 8 bases lining up with TRDD3. Germline V gene lookup returns CDR1 TSWWSYY and CDR2 QGS. V dropped 5 bases and J dropped 2; count of bases not matched to a gene: 25. The CDR3 sequence is 21 residues long. The CDR3 DNA follows: TGTGCTCTTGGGCCCCAGAGGGCGTCATTTGGGATACGGGGAAGGACCGATAAACTCATCTTT. Translated: CALGPQRASFGIRGRTDKLIF.

In the case of this clone: The translation of this DNA and the TCRdb protein of a much larger clone differ at residue 12, probably owing to a read error; the protein shown here is translated from the DNA. This chain connects TRDV2 to TRDJ1; 13 positions match TRDD3. TCRdb records no J gene; here it was assigned by comparing the DNA to germline. Unmatched junction bases numbered 10, after V lost 3 bases and J lost 4 bases. The CDR3 is 17 amino acids. Looked up from germline, CDR1 is GEAIGNYY and CDR2 is EKD. Here the CDR3 DNA reads TGTGCCTGTGACCAGGTACTGGGGGATACGGGGGGCGATAAACTCATCTTT. Protein sequence: CACDQVLGDTGGDKLIF.

This clone has a handful of counts. A far larger clone is one nucleotide away, so this likely arose from a read error. The same CDR3 is also encoded by other DNA sequences in this sample. The V gene reported is TRDV2; the J gene is uncalled; TRDD3 is taken as the D call from the table, unchecked against the DNA. This CDR3 is built from 21 residues. Germline V gives CDR1 GEAIGNYY, CDR2 EKD. CDR3 region: CACDTVTLWGIRETQTDKLIF. As DNA, the CDR3 is TGTGCCTGTGACACCGTAACCCTCTGGGGGATACGCGAAACCCAGACCGATAAACTCATCTTC.

In this sample, this clone turned up a few times. The chain has TRDV1 and TRDJ1; 11 nucleotides align to TRDD3. No J gene is reported in TCRdb; it was inferred here by comparing the DNA with germline. Germline loops: CDR1 TSWWSYY, CDR2 QGS. Germline trimming cut 4 bases from V and 2 bases from J; bases unmatched to any gene: 39. This CDR3 spans 27 amino acids. The CDR3 spells CALGGEGYSFWGIRRQQLKPKTDKLIF. CDR3 DNA sequence: TGTGCTCTTGGGGGTGAAGGCTACTCCTTTTGGGGGATACGCCGACAACAACTAAAACCGAAAACCGATAAACTCATCTTT.

A few counts support this clone. A far larger clone is a single base away, which makes a read error likely. Other DNA sequences from this sample encode an identical CDR3 as well. The chain uses TRDV3 and TRDJ1; 7 bases align to TRDD3. Germline CDR1 TVYSNPD, CDR2 GDNSRS (reference sequence). The CDR3 spans 13 residues. Here the CDR3 reads CAQRSWGDDKLIF. In nucleotides, the CDR3 is TGTGCCCAAAGGAGCTGGGGGGACGATAAACTTATCTTT.

Only a few counts were recorded for this clone. The TCRdb protein, from a much larger clone, departs from this DNA's translation at residue 10, likely by read error; the protein shown derives from the DNA. This chain joins TRDV2 and TRDJ1; D not certain. TCRdb supplies no J gene; here it was assigned by aligning the nucleotide sequence to germline. The CDR3 runs to 16 residues. The germline gives CDR1 GEAIGNYY, CDR2 EKD. The V and J ends lost 5 bases and 3 bases respectively, with 21 bases between them. CDR3 sequence: CACVSLGTRSPDKLIF. Written as DNA, the CDR3 is TGTGCCTGTGTGAGTCTAGGTACGAGGAGTCCCGATAAACTCATCTTT.